This T cell receptor (beta chain) was captured by sequencing in a study of spatial heterogeneity in lung cancer. Study context: There were roughly 72 donors, all of them untreated patients with early-stage non-small cell lung cancer. PBMC samples from follow-up, when available, were sequenced at a median of around 2 years post-resection. Across the raw uncorrected reads, a unique TCR and UMI combination was observed, on average, more than ten times.

This clonotype came up a few times. The CDR3 covers 15 residues. V lost 2 bases to trimming and J lost 8 bases; unmatched junction nucleotides: 5. Per the germline V gene, CDR1 is ENHRY and CDR2 is SYGVKD. The time point: blood at routine non-recurrence follow-up after resection. Each molecule of TCR cDNA was tagged with one unique molecular identifier. Via MiXCR, TCRdb re-called the 5' RACE reads, giving one row per CDR3 protein. This table holds around 100,000 distinct CDR3 sequences, 11% found once. The V and J genes are TRBV10-3 and TRBJ1-6; TRBD1 agrees at 8 bases. Sequencing used PBMCs, obtained at follow-up. This receptor was taken from a female donor with early-stage non-small cell lung cancer. In nucleotides, the CDR3 is TGTGCCATCAGTGAGGACCAGGGGGCTGATTCACCCCTCCACTTT. Its translation is CAISEDQGADSPLHF.